This T cell receptor beta chain was sequenced in a study of shared clonotypes between healthy human individuals. Germline V gene data show CDR1 as MNHNY and CDR2 as SVGAGI (reference sequence). V was clipped by 6 bases and J by 4 bases; unmatched bases: 4. The CDR3 runs 13 residues. Here immunoSEQ multiplex PCR was the method, and the copy in TCRdb shows in-frame clones only, minus some. The sample records 2 million to 3 million clones, roughly 92% being singletons. Sequenced sample: naive CD4+ T cells sorted from blood. Noted subset: CD45RA+ positively selected. This chain uses TRBV6-6 with TRBJ1-2; the match to TRBD1 covers 8 bases. The receptor was isolated from a man between 18 and 35 years old in good health. The CDR3 loop is CASSLGQAYGYTF. CDR3 nucleotides: TGTGCCAGCAGCCTGGGACAGGCCTATGGCTACACCTTC.